This TCR beta chain was profiled in a study of cytomegalovirus exposure and HLA in healthy donors. Study outcomes and limitations: The classifier reportedly diagnosed cytomegalovirus status with high sensitivity and specificity. Donors belonging to an Asian-associated ancestry cluster reportedly showed fewer N-insertions in productive TCRs than the approximately 690-donor mean, according to what a later analysis found. Per a prior analysis, the majority of TCR beta V segments were productive roughly 87% or roughly 30% of the time.

Though probably carrying unrecorded immune exposures, donors were nominally healthy at sampling. CDR1 is MNHEY, CDR2 SVGAGI, per germline. The CDR3 sequence is 15 residues long. Losses at the gene ends were 5 bases for V and 5 bases for J; bases not matched to a gene: 10. PCR primers comprised 60 Vbeta and 13 Jbeta primers. Repertoires were generated with immunoSEQ multiplex PCR, while TCRdb's copy carries only in-frame clones and drops some. The sample consists of about 100,000 clones, around 79% of them appearing once. In the case of this clone: What it binds is not known.

This chain joins TRBV6-5 and TRBJ2-7, with 9 bases identical to TRBD1. Sequencing was done on a sample of PBMCs. The clonotype originates from a male donor in good health and CMV-seropositive. The CDR3 nucleotides read TGTGCCAGCAGTCCCGTTCGGGACAGGGCCCACGAGCAGTACTTC. It specifies CASSPVRDRAHEQYF.